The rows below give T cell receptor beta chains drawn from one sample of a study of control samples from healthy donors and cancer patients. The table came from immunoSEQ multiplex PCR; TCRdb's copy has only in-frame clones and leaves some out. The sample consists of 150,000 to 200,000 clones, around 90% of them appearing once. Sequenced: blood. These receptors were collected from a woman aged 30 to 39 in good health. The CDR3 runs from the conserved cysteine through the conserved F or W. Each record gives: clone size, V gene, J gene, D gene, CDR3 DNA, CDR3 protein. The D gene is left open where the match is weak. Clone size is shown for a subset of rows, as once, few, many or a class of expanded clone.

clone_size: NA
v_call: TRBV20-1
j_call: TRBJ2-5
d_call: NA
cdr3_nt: TGCAGTGCTAGTGAGCAGAACCAAGAGACCCAGTACTTC
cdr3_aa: CSASEQNQETQYF

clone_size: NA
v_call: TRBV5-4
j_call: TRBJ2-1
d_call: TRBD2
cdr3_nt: TGTGCCAGCAGCAAGACTAGCGGGAGGGGTTATAATGAGCAGTTCTTC
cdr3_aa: CASSKTSGRGYNEQFF

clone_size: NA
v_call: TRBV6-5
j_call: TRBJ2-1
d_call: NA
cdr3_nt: TGTGCCAGTTCTAGTAATTCGGACAATGAGCAGTTCTTC
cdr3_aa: CASSSNSDNEQFF

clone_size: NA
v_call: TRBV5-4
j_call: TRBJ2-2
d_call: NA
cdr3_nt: TGTGCCAGCAGGGAAGGGGTCCCGAACACCGGGGAGCTGTTTTTT
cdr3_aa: CASREGVPNTGELFF

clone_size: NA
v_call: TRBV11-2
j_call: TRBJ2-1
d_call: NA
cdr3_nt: TGTGCCAGCAGCTTGGGTGTCTTTGGGACTTTCTATGAGCAGTTCTTC
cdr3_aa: CASSLGVFGTFYEQFF

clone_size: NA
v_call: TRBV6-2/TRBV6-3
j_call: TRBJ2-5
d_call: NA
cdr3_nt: TGTGCCAGCAGCCCCGTCGAAGAGACCCAGTACTTC
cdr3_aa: CASSPVEETQYF

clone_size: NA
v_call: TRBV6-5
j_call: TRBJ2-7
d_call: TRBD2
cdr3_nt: TGTGCCAGCAGCAACCCAATAGCGGGCGAGCAGTACTTC
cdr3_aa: CASSNPIAGEQYF

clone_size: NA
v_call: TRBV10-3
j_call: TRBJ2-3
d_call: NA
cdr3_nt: TGTGCCGTGGGGCCCCCGAGCACAGATACGCAGTATTTT
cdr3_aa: CAVGPPSTDTQYF

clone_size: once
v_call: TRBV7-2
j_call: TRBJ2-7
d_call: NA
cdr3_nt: TGTGCCAGCAGCTTACAACACGGGACACCCAGGCGCTCCTACGAGCAGTACTTC
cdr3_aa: CASSLQHGTPRRSYEQYF

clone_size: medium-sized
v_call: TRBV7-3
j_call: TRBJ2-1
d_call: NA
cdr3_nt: TGTGCCAGCAGCTTAGGACTCCCTGGGAACAATGAGCAGTTCTTC
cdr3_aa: CASSLGLPGNNEQFF

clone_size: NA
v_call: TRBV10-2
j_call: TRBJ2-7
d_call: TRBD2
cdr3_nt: TGCGCCAGCCGGGCGGGACTAGCCTACGAGCAGTACTTC
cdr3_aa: CASRAGLAYEQYF

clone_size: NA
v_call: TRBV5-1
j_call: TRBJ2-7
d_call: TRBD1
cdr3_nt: TGCGCCAGCAGCAGCGGGACAGGGAGGTACGAGCAGTACTTC
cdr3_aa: CASSSGTGRYEQYF

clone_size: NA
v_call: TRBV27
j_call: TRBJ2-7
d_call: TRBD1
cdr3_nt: TGTGCCAGCAGTTTATCGGGAACAGGGGGCACATACGAGCAGTACTTC
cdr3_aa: CASSLSGTGGTYEQYF

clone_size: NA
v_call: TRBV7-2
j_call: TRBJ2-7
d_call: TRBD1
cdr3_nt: TGTGCCAGCAGCCCAATCCCAGGGGGTAGCGAGCAGTACTTC
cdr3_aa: CASSPIPGGSEQYF

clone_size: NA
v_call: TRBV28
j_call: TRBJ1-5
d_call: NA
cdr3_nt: TGTGCCAGCAGTTTTTCGCCCCAGCATTTT
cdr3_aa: CASSFSPQHF

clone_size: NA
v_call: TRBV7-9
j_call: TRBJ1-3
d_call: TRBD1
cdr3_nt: TGTGCCAGCAGCTTTACAGGGGGCGGAAACACCATATATTTT
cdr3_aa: CASSFTGGGNTIYF

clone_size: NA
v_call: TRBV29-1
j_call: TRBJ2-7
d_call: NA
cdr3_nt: TGCAGCGTTACTCTAGCGCACGAGCAGTACTTC
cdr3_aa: CSVTLAHEQYF

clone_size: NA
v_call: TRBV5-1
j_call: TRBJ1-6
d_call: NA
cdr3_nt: TGCGCCAGCAGCTTGGCCTCGGGGGACTCACCCCTCCACTTT
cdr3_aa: CASSLASGDSPLHF

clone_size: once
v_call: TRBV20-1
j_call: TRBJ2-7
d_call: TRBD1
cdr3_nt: TGCAGTGCTAGTGGTTCGACAGGGGCCTACGAGCAGTACTTC
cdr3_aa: CSASGSTGAYEQYF

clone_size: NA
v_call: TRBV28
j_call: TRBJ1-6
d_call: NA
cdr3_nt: TGTGCCAGCAGTTTTCCGGAGATGGGTAATTCACCCCTCCACTTT
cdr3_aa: CASSFPEMGNSPLHF

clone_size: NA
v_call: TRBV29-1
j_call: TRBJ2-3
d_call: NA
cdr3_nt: TGCAGCGTTGAACCGTTGATTGGACCTAATCCCACAGATACGCAGTATTTT
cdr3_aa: CSVEPLIGPNPTDTQYF

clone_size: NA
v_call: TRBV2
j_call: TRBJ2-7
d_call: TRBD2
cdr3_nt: TGTGCCAGCAGTGACAAAGCGGGAGTAGGCTACGAGCAGTACTTC
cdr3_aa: CASSDKAGVGYEQYF

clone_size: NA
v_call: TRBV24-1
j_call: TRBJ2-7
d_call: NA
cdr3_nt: TGTGCCACCAGTGATTTATTAGGGGTTGAGGACGAGCAGTACTTC
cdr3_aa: CATSDLLGVEDEQYF

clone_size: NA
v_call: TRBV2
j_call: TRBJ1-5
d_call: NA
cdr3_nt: TGTGCCAGTAGACGTGGGTATAGCAATCAGCCCCAGCATTTT
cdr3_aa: CASRRGYSNQPQHF

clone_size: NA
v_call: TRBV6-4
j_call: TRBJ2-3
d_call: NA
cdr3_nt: TGTGCCAGCAGTGACTCGGGAGCCACAGATACGCAGTATTTT
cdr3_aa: CASSDSGATDTQYF

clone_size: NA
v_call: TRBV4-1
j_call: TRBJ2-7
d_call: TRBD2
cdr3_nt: TGCGCCAGCAGCCCGAGCGGGAGGGACCTCTTAGAGCAGTACTTC
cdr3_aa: CASSPSGRDLLEQYF

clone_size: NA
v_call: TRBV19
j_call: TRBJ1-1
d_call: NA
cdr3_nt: TGTGCCAGTAGTATAGATCCCTTTGCGGGGGGCACTGAAGCTTTCTTT
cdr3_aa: CASSIDPFAGGTEAFF

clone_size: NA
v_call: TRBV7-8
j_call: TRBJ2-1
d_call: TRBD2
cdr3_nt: TGTGCCAGCAGCTTAGTACCGGGAGGGCTACGGGGCAATGAGCAGTTCTTC
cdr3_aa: CASSLVPGGLRGNEQFF

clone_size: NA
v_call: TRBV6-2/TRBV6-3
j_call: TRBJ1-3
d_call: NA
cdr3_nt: TGTGCCAGCAGTTACGGGTTGGACAGCAACGGAAACACCATATATTTT
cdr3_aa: CASSYGLDSNGNTIYF

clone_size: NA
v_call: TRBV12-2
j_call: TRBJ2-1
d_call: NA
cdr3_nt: TGTGCAAGTCGCCCAACACCGGGACTAGGGGGGAATGAGCAGTTCTTC
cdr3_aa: CASRPTPGLGGNEQFF

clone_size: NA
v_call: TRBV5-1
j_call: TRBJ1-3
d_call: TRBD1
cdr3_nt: TGCGCCAGCAGCGGAGACAGGGGGCGAAGTGGAAACACCATATATTTT
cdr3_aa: CASSGDRGRSGNTIYF

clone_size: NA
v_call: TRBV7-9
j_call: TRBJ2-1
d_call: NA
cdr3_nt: TGTGCCAGCAGCCCGGGGGCCGAGGCTAGGAATGAGCAGTTCTTC
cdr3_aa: CASSPGAEARNEQFF

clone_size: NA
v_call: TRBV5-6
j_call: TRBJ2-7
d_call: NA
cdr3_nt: TGTGCCAGCAGCGGGACCGTTCCGTACGAGCAGTACTTC
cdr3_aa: CASSGTVPYEQYF

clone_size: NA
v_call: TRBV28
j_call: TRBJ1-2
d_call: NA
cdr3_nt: TGTGCCAGCAGTTTTATCACCTTTTCTAAGTCTAACTATGGCTACACCTTC
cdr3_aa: CASSFITFSKSNYGYTF

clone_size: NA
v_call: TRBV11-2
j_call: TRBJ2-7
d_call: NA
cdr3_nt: TGTGCCAGCAGCTCTAGCCCCGGTCAGGGCTACGAGCAGTACTTC
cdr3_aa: CASSSSPGQGYEQYF

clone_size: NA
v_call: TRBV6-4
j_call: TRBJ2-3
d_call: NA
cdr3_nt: TGTGCCAGCAGTGAGTTCAGCACAGATACGCAGTATTTT
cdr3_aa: CASSEFSTDTQYF

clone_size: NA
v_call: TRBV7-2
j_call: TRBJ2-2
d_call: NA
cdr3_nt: TGTGCCAGCCGAGGCATCCAGGACGGGCCGAGGACCGGGGAGCTGTTTTTT
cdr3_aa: CASRGIQDGPRTGELFF

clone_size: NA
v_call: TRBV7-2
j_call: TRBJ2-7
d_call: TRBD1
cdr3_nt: TGTGCCAGCAACCGTGGACAGGTCTCCTACGAGCAGTACTTC
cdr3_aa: CASNRGQVSYEQYF

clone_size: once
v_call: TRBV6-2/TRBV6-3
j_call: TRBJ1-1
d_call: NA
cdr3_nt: TGTGCCAGCAGTTACTCGACATTCGTGACGGACTATCCAATGGACACTGAAGCTTTCTTT
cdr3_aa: CASSYSTFVTDYPMDTEAFF

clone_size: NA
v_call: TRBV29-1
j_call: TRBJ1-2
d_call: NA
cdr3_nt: TGCAGCGTTGATCGGGGGTATAACTATGGCTACACCTTC
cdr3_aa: CSVDRGYNYGYTF

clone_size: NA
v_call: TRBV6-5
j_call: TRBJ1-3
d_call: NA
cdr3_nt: TGTGCCAGCACCAACCAATTCTCTGGAAACACCATATATTTT
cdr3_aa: CASTNQFSGNTIYF

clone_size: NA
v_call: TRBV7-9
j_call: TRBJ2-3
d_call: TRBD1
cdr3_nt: TGTGCCAGCAGCTTTCCCCTTAGGACAGGGTCCGATACGCAGTATTTT
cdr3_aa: CASSFPLRTGSDTQYF

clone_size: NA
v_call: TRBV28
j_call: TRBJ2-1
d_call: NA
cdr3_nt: TGTGCCAGCAGCCCGCCGGGCTTCAATGAGCAGTTCTTC
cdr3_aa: CASSPPGFNEQFF

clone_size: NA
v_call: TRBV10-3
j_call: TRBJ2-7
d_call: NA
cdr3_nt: TGTGCCATCAGTGAGTCGGGAGGCTACGAGCAGTACTTC
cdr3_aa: CAISESGGYEQYF

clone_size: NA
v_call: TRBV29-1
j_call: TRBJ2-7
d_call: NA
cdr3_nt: TGCAGCGTTGAAGACGGGGGGCTCGAGCAGTACTTC
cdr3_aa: CSVEDGGLEQYF

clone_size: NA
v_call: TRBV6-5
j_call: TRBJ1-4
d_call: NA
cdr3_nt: TGTGCCAGCAGTTACGCTTCAGGAGCAACTAATGAAAAACTGTTTTTT
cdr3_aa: CASSYASGATNEKLFF

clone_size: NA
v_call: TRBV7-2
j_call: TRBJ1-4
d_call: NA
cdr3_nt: TGTGCCAGCAGCTTGGGGCAGGGATTTGAAAAACTGTTTTTT
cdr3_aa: CASSLGQGFEKLFF

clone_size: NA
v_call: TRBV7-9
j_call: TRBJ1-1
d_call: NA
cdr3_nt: TGTGCCAGCAGCTTACAGGGCATGAACACTGAAGCTTTCTTT
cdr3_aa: CASSLQGMNTEAFF

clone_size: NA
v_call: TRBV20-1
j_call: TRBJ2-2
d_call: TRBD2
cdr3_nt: TGCAGTGCTAGTGGGGGTAGCGGGAGTTTGGGCACCGGGGAGCTGTTTTTT
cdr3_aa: CSASGGSGSLGTGELFF

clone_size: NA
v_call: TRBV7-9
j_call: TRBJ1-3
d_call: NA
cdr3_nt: TGTGCCAGCAGCTTCAGGGTAGGAAACACCATATATTTT
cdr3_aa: CASSFRVGNTIYF

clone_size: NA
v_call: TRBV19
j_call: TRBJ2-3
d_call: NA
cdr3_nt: TGTGCCAGTAGTGCACGACCCTCGGATACGCAGTATTTT
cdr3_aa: CASSARPSDTQYF

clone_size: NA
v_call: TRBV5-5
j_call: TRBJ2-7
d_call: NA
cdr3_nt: TGTGCCAGCAGCTTCGCCCCAGGTCCCTCCTACGAGCAGTACTTC
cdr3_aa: CASSFAPGPSYEQYF

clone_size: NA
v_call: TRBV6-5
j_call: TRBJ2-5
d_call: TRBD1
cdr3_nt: TGTGCCAGCAGCCCCGGGACAGCAAAAGAGACCCAGTACTTC
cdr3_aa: CASSPGTAKETQYF

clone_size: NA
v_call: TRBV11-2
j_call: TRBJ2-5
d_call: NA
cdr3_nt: TGTGCCAGCAGCTCAACCGACTCACTCCCTTCAGAGACCCAGTACTTC
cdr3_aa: CASSSTDSLPSETQYF

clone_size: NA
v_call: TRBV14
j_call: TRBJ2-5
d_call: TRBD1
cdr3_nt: TGTGCCAGCAGCCAAGTCGGGACAGGGGAAGAGACCCAGTACTTC
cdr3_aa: CASSQVGTGEETQYF

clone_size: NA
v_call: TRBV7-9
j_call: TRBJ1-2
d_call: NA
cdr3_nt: TGTGCCAGCAGCTTAGGGGGAACGGGCTACACCTTC
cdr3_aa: CASSLGGTGYTF

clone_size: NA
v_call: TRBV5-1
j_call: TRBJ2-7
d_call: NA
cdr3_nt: TGCGCCAGCAGCTTGGACTCGCCCTACGAGCAGTACTTC
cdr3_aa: CASSLDSPYEQYF

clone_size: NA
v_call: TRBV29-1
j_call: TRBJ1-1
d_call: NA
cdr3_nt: TGCAGCGTTGCCTCCCGGGGCCACACTGAAGCTTTCTTT
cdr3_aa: CSVASRGHTEAFF

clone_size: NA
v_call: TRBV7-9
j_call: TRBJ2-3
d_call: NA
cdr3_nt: TGTGCCAGCAGCCCCGCCAATACGCAGTATTTT
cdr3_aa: CASSPANTQYF